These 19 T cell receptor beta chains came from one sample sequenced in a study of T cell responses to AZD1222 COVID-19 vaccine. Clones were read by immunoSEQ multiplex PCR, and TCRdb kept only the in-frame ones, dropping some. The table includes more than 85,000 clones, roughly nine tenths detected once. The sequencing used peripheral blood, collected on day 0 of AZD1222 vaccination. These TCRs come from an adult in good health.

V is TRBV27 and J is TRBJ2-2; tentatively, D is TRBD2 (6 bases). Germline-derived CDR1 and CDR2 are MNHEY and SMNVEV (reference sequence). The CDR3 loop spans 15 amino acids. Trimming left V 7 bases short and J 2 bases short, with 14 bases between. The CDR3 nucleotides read TGTGCCAGCAACGGGTGGCGGGGCAACACCGGGGAGCTGTTTTTT. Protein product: CASNGWRGNTGELFF.

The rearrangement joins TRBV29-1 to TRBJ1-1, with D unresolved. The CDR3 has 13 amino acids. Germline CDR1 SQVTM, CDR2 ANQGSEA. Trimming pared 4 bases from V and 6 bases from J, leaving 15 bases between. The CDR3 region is CSVAHLGGAEAFF. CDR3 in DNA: TGCAGCGTTGCCCACCTAGGAGGAGCTGAAGCTTTCTTT.

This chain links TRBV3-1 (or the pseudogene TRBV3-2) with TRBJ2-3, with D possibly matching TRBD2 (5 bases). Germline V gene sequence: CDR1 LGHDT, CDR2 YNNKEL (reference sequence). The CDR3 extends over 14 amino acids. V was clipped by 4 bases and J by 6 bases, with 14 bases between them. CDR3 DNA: TGTGCCAGCAGCCGCCAGACTAAGAGCGATACGCAGTATTTT. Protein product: CASSRQTKSDTQYF.

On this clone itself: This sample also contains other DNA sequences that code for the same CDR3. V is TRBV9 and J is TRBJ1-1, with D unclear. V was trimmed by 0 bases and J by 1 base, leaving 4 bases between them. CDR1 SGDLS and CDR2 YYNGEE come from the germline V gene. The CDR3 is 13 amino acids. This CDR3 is CASSVAPNTEAFF. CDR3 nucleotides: TGTGCCAGCAGCGTAGCCCCGAACACTGAAGCTTTCTTT.

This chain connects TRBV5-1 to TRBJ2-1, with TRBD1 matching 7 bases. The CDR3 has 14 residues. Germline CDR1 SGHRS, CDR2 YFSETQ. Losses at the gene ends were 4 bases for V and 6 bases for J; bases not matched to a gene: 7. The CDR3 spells CASSIGTAGNEQFF. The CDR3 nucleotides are TGCGCCAGCAGCATAGGGACAGCCGGCAATGAGCAGTTCTTC.

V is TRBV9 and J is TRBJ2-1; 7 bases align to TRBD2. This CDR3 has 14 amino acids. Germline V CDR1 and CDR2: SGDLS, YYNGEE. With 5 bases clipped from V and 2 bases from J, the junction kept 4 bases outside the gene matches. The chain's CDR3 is CASRPGLTYNEQFF. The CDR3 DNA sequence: TGTGCCAGCAGGCCGGGACTAACCTACAATGAGCAGTTCTTC.

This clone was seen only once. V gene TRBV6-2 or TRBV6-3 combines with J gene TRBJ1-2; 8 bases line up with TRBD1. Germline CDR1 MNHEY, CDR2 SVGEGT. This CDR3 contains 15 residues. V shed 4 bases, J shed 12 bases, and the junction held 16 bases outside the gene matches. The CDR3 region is CASSSQRTGRWRNTF. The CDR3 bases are TGTGCCAGCAGTTCCCAAAGGACAGGGAGGTGGCGGAACACCTTC.

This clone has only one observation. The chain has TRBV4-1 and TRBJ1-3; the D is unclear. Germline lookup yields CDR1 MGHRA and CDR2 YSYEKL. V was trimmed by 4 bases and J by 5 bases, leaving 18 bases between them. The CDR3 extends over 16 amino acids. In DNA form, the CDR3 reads TGCGCCAGCAGCCGATCTTTGGTGGCGGCCAGAAACACCATATATTTT. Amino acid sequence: CASSRSLVAARNTIYF.

The CDR3 spells CASSPSQGNYGYTF. The CDR3 DNA follows: TGTGCCAGCAGCCCCTCACAGGGGAACTATGGCTACACCTTC. The chain links TRBV7-2 to TRBJ1-2, with 7 nucleotides matching TRBD1. Germline V gives CDR1 SGHTA, CDR2 FQGNSA. The J segment lost 2 bases and the V segment lost 5 bases, leaving 5 bases of the junction unmatched. The CDR3 loop spans 14 amino acids. The whole variable domain, remainder taken from reference TRBV7-2 and TRBJ1-2, is GAGVSQSPSNKVTEKGKDVELRCDPISGHTALYWYRQSLGQGLEFLIYFQGNSAPDKSGLPSDRFSAERTGGSVSTLTIQRTQQEDSAVYLCASSPSQGNYGYTFGSGTRLTVV.

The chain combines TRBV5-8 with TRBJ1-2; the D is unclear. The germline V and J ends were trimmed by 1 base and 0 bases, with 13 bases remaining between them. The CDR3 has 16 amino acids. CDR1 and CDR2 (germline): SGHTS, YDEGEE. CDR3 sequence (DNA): TGTGCCAGCAGCTTGTGGAAGGAAGACACTAACTATGGCTACACCTTC. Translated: CASSLWKEDTNYGYTF. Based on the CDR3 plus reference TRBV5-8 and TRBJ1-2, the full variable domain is EAGVTQSPTHLIKTRGQQATLRCSPISGHTSVYWYQQALGLGLQFLLWYDEGEERNRGNFPPRFSGRQFPNYSSELNVNALELEDSALYLCASSLWKEDTNYGYTFGSGTRLTVV.

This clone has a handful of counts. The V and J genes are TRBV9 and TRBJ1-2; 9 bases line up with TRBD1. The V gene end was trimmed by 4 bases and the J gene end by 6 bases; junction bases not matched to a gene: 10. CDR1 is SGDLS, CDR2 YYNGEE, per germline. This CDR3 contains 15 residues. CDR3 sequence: CASSSRGQGFHGYTF. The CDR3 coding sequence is TGTGCCAGCAGCTCCCGGGGACAGGGTTTCCATGGCTACACCTTC. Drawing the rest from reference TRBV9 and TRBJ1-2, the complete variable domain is DSGVTQTPKHLITATGQRVTLRCSPRSGDLSVYWYQQSLDQGLQFLIQYYNGEERAKGNILERFSAQQFPDLHSELNLSSLELGDSALYFCASSSRGQGFHGYTFGSGTRLTVV.

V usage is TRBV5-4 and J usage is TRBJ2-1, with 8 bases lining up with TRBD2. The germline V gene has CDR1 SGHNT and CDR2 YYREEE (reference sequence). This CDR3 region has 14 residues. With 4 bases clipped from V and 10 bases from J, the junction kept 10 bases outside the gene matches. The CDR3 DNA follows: TGTGCCAGCAGCGCCGGGGGGGTTGTACGAGAGCAGTTCTTC. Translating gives CASSAGGVVREQFF.

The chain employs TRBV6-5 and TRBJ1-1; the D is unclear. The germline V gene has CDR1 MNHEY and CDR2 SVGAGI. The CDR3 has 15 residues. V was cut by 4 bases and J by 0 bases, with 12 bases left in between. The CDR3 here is CASSSRWPVNTEAFF. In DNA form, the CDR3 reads TGTGCCAGCAGTTCACGGTGGCCCGTGAACACTGAAGCTTTCTTT.

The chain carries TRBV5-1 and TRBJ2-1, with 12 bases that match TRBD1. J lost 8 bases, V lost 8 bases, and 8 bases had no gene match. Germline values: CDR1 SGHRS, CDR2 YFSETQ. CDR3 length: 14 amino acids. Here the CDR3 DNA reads TGCGCCAGTTCACCGGGGACAGGGGGCCATGAGCAGTTCTTC. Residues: CASSPGTGGHEQFF.

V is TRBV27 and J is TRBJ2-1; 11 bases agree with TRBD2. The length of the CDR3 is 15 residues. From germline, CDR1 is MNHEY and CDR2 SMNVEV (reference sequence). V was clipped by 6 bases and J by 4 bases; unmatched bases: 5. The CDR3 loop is CASSPSGRFYNEQFF. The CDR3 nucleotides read TGTGCCAGCAGCCCTAGCGGGAGGTTTTACAATGAGCAGTTCTTC.

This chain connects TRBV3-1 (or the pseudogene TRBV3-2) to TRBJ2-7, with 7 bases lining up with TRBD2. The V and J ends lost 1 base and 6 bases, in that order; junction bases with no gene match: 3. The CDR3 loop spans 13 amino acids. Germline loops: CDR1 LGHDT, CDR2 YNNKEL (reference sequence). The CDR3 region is CASSQGEGIEQYF. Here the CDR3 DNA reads TGTGCCAGCAGCCAAGGGGAGGGTATCGAGCAGTACTTC.

The CDR3 spells CASSLAARDGYTF. The CDR3 nucleotides read TGTGCCAGCAGTTTAGCGGCCAGGGACGGCTACACCTTC. The rearrangement joins TRBV12-3 or TRBV12-4 to TRBJ1-2; possibly TRBD1 for D (5 bases). The germline V and J ends were trimmed by 0 bases and 8 bases, with 10 bases remaining between them. This CDR3 contains 13 residues.

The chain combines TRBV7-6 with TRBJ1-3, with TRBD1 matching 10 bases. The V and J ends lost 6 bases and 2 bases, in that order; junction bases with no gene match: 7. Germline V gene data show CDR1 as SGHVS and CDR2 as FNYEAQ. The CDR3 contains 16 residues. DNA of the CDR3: TGTGCCAGCAGTCAAGCGACAGGGGGCACTGGAAACACCATATATTTT. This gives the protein CASSQATGGTGNTIYF.

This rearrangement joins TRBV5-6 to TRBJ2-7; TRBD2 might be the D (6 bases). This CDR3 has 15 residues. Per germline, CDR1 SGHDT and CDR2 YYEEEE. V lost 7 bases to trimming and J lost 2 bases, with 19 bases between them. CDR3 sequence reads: CASGPVGGEAYEQYF. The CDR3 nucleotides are TGTGCCAGCGGCCCGGTGGGGGGAGAGGCCTACGAGCAGTACTTC.